These 3 T cell receptor beta chains were sequenced from one sample in a study of beta chain features in type 1 diabetes. Reverse transcription of all isolated RNA meant that expressed TCRB transcripts were sequenced. Generated by immunoSEQ multiplex PCR, the TCRdb table keeps only in-frame clones and is missing some. This sample yields about 150,000 clones, of which about 10% are seen a single time; 1.3% belongs to the top ten. Sequencing was done on a sample of naive CD4+ T cells from blood. The receptor source for this set is a man younger than 35 in good health.

This clone has just a few counts. This sequence joins TRBV6-1 and TRBJ2-5; the D is unclear. Germline V gene data show CDR1 as MNHNS and CDR2 as SASEGT. The CDR3 has 14 amino acids. The ends were cut back, 2 bases at V and 2 bases at J, with 9 bases in the middle. CDR3 in amino acids: CASSEIAEQETQYF. The CDR3 DNA follows: TGTGCCAGCAGTGAAATTGCAGAACAAGAGACCCAGTACTTC.

This sequence joins TRBV5-5 and TRBJ2-5; D is possibly TRBD2 (5 bases). This CDR3 has 15 residues. Germline V gene sequence: CDR1 SGHKS, CDR2 YYEKEE (reference sequence). Trimming removed 0 bases at V and 1 base at J, with 10 bases between. The CDR3 spells CASSLGPGGQETQYF. In nucleotides, the CDR3 is TGTGCCAGCAGCTTGGGACCCGGAGGCCAAGAGACCCAGTACTTC.

The chain is built from TRBV7-8 and TRBJ2-5; no clear D gene. V was cut by 0 bases and J by 0 bases, with 8 bases left in between. Germline V gene lookup returns CDR1 SGHVS and CDR2 FQNEAQ. This CDR3 spans 15 amino acids. The CDR3, as DNA: TGTGCCAGCAGCTTAGCGCTTGGCAACCAAGAGACCCAGTACTTC. This codes for CASSLALGNQETQYF.